This TCR beta chain was sequenced for a study of blood T cells in healthy people across ages. General study results and limits: It was held that diversity estimates obtained from one million T cells represented underestimates.

V trimming: 5 bases; J trimming: 4 bases; junction bases outside the gene matches: 6. The CDR3 is 15 residues long. Germline CDR1 and CDR2: SGHTA and FQGTGA. Worth noting for this clonotype: Its matching antigen is unknown.

Sample-barcoded 5' priming and a J-beta primer mix drove a second PCR of roughly 6 to 12 cycles. With 12 random nucleotides, a template-switch adaptor tagged each individual cDNA molecule. TCRdb passed the 5' RACE reads through MiXCR, listing each CDR3 protein once. This sample has fewer than 1,000,000 distinct CDR3 sequences, with approximately 48% found just once. Specimen: blood. The chain employs TRBV7-3 and TRBJ2-1, with TRBD2 identical over 9 bases. This receptor was taken from a man aged 55-75 years in good health. CDR3 nucleotide sequence: TGTGCCAGCAGCGCCAGGCTAGCGGGATACAATGAGCAGTTCTTC. Translated, it gives CASSARLAGYNEQFF.